This T cell receptor beta chain was sequenced during a study of shared clonotypes between healthy human individuals. Assay: immunoSEQ multiplex PCR; the TCRdb copy retains only in-frame clones and omits some. The sample has fewer than 700,000 clones, around 76% seen once; the top ten hold about 11%. Germline V gene lookup returns CDR1 SGHTS and CDR2 YDEGEE. The CDR3 runs to 14 residues. V was shortened by 8 bases and J by 2 bases, with 17 bases between the two germline ends. The material sequenced was PBMCs. The rearrangement uses TRBV5-8 and TRBJ2-7, with a possible D match to TRBD1 (6 bases). The TCR sequence derives from a woman aged 40 to 50 in good health. Some clones in this sample may be carry-over from other donors' samples. CDR3 coding DNA: TGTGCCAGTCCGCCCATCAGGGGACCCTACGAGCAGTACTTC. Amino acid sequence: CASPPIRGPYEQYF.